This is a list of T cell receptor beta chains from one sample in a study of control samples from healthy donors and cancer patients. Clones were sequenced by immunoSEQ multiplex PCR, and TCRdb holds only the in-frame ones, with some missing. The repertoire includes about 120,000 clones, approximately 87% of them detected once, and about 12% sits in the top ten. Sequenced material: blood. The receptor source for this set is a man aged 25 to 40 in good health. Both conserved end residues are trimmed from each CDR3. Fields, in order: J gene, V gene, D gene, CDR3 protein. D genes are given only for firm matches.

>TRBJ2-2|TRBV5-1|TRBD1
ASSLLTGPTNTGELF
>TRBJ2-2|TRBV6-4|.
ASSVQETGELF
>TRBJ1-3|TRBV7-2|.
ASSPDRYSGNTIY
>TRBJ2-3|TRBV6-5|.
ASRPQGSLHTQY
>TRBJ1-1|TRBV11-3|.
ASSFFGVGNTEAF
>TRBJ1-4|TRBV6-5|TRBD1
ASSSIQGVSNEKLF
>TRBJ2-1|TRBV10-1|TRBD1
ASSMGQGYNEQF
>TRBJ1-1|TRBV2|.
ASSEDNTEAF
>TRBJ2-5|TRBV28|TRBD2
ASSLGGHGETQY
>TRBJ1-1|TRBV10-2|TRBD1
ASSQQGSDTEAF
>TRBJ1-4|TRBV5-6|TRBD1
ASSFTGAWDEKLF
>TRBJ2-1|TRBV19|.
ASSGGLFSSSYNEQF
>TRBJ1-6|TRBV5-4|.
ASSLDLYNSPLH
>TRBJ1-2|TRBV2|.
ASSDRGYGYT
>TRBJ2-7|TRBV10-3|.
AISESGLYYEQY
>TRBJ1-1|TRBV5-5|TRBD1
ASSWTGATEAF
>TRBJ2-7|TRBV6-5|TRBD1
ASSYGTGGTYEQY
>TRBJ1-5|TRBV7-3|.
ASSRARDQPQH
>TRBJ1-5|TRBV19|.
ASSNRQSSNQPQH
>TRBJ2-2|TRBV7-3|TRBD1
ASRPGTENTGELF
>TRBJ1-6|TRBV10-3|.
ASCPGQSNGSPLH
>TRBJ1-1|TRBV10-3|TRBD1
AISENTGVGTEAF
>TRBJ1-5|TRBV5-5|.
ASSLEGVINQPQH
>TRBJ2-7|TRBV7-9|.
ASSLGVDEQY
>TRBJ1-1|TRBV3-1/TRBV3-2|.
ASSQVSGGDTEAF
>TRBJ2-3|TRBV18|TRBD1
ASSPPGDRGQDTQY
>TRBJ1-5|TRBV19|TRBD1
ASSHDRGGQPQH
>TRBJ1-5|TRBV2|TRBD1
ASRGGQLQPQH
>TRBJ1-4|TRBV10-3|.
AISESRGGEKLF
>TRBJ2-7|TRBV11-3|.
ASSLGLDYEQY
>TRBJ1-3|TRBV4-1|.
ASSPGTGTGNTIY
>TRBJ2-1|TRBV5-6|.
ASSLAGLIREQF
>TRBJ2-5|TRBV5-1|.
ASSLSGTGETQY
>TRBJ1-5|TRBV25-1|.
ASSEVGSNQPQH
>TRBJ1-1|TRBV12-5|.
ASGLGETGSAF
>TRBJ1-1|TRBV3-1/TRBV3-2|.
ASSQGVEAF
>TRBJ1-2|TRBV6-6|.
ASTAGSYGYT
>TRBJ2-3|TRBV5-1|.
ASSLPRVPNPDTQY
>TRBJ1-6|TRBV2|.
ASSPRQLDNSPLH
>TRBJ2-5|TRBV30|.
AWSAQRGPQY
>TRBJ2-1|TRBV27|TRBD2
ASSFGGAYNEQF